Below are 4 T cell receptor beta chains sequenced from a single sample in a study of blood T cell repertoires in COVID-19. TCRdb's copy holds only in-frame clones and misses some; the assay was immunoSEQ multiplex PCR. The table lists about 210,000 clones, 81% of them singletons, with about 8.9% in the top ten. Sequences were obtained from PBMCs or T cells enriched from blood (not recorded which). These receptors were taken from a woman in her forties or fifties with acute COVID-19.

This sequence joins TRBV21-1 and TRBJ2-7; the table gives TRBD2 as D, unverified against the DNA. TRBV21-1 is a pseudogene. The CDR3 runs 15 residues. DNA of the CDR3: TGTGCCAGCAGCAAAGGGCCGGGGGTCAACTACGAGCAGTACTTC. It is translated as CASSKGPGVNYEQYF.

This clone was found a few times. V and J are TRBV6-5 and TRBJ1-2, with 7 bases that match TRBD1. This CDR3 is built from 14 residues. The germline gives CDR1 MNHEY, CDR2 SVGAGI. V trimming: 5 bases; J trimming: 2 bases; junction bases outside the gene matches: 5. The DNA for the CDR3 is TGTGCCAGCAGTCGACAGGGAATAAACTATGGCTACACCTTC. Translating it yields CASSRQGINYGYTF.

The genes are TRBV28 and TRBJ1-2; 7 positions agree with TRBD1. The V segment lost 7 bases and the J segment 4 bases; nucleotides outside the gene matches: 9. Germline loops: CDR1 MDHEN, CDR2 SYDVKM. This CDR3 region has 14 residues. Written as DNA, the CDR3 is TGTGCCAGCACCCTTCAGGGGGTGGGCTATGGCTACACCTTC. It encodes CASTLQGVGYGYTF.

There are a few counts of this clone. This chain links TRBV5-1 with TRBJ2-3; the match to TRBD2 covers 16 bases. The trim removed 3 bases at V and 2 bases at J, leaving 3 bases unmatched. This CDR3 has 17 residues. Germline V lookup: CDR1 SGHRS, CDR2 YFSETQ. The CDR3 loop is CASSSGLAGGFTDTQYF. Written as DNA, the CDR3 is TGCGCCAGCAGCTCGGGACTAGCGGGGGGGTTCACAGATACGCAGTATTTT.